The TCR beta chain described here comes from a study of Graves' ophthalmopathy and Graves' hyperthyroidism. Points from the study as a whole: Researchers report that a 13-signature model separated ophthalmopathy from stable hyperthyroidism, posting 85% to 90% sensitivity and about 78% specificity.

Germline-derived CDR1 and CDR2 are DFQATT and SNEGSKA (reference sequence). Deletions cut 2 bases from V and 4 bases from J, with 8 bases between. The CDR3 length is 13 residues. Amplification of TCR beta CDR3 regions used RNA transcripts. RT-PCR was first run with HTBI primers, then multiplex PCR in a second round. TCRdb redid the calling of the multiplex PCR reads with MiXCR, one entry per CDR3 protein. The table lists around 400,000 distinct CDR3 sequences, approximately 20% of them singletons. Diagnosis relied on clinical symptoms, serum thyroxine, TRAb, thyroid ultrasound and orbital computed tomography. At least ten counts were recorded for this clonotype. Its antigen is currently unknown.

This chain links TRBV20-1 with TRBJ2-2; the D is unclear. Sequencing was carried out using peripheral blood. This receptor was identified in a woman younger than 30 with Graves' ophthalmopathy. The CDR3 nucleotides are TGCAGTGCTAGAATCGCGGTCACCGGGGAGCTGTTTTTT. Translation gives CSARIAVTGELFF.